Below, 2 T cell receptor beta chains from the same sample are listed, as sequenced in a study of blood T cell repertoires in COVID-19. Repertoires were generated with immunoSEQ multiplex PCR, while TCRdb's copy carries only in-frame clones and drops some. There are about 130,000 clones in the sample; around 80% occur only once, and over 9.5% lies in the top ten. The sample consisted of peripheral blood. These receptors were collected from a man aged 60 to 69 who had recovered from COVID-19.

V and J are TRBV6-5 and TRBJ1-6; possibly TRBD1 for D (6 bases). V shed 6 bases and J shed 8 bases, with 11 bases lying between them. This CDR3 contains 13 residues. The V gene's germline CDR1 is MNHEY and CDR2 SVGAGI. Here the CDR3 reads CASRTGSDSPLHF. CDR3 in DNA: TGTGCCAGCAGGACAGGTTCCGATTCACCCCTCCACTTT.

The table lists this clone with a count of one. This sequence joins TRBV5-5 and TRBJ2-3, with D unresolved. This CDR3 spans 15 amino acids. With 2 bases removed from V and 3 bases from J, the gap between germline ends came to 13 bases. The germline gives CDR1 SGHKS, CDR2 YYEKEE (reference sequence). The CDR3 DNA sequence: TGTGCCAGCAGCTTTTCTCCGACGGGTACAGATACGCAGTATTTT. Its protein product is CASSFSPTGTDTQYF.